The 6 T cell receptor beta chains below come from one sample, sequenced in a study of molecular identifiers for immune sequencing clone quantification. Each CDR3 protein is one row after TCRdb ran MiXCR on the PCR reads. Among hundreds of thousands of distinct CDR3 sequences listed, 25% were seen once. Sequenced material: naive CD8+ T cells from blood, with Jurkat cell RNA spiked in. Subset meaning: FACS-sorted CD8+CD4-CCR7+CD45RA+ naive T cells. The receptors come from a human donor in good health. Some libraries in this study had Jurkat cell RNA spiked in.

This clonotype has at least ten counts. V usage is TRBV7-9 and J usage is TRBJ2-2, with 7 bases fitting TRBD2. The germline V gene encodes CDR1 SEHNR and CDR2 FQNEAQ (reference sequence). V dropped 4 bases and J dropped 6; count of bases not matched to a gene: 11. The CDR3 is made up of 16 amino acids. CDR3 DNA: TGTGCCAGCAGCTCCCCTGCGCGGGGGAATGCCGGGGAGCTGTTTTTT. Encoded protein: CASSSPARGNAGELFF.

This clonotype came up a few times. The gene calls are TRBV1 and TRBJ2-1; the listed D gene, TRBD2, was not tested against the DNA. TRBV1 is marked as a pseudogene. The CDR3 totals 21 residues. CDR3 region: CTSSPPPGTSGVAPPYNEQFF. In DNA form, the CDR3 reads TGCACCAGCAGCCCACCCCCGGGAACTAGCGGGGTCGCACCTCCGTACAATGAGCAGTTCTTC.

As regards this clonotype: In this CDR3 the conserved last residue, phenylalanine or tryptophan, is missing, so a read error is likely. V gene TRBV12-3 or TRBV12-4 combines with J gene TRBJ2-1, with D perhaps matching TRBD1 (6 bases). V was trimmed by 5 bases and J by 0 bases, leaving 14 bases between them. The CDR3 is 16 residues long. CDR3 DNA: TGTGCCAGCAGTGCCACGGGACATAGCTCCTACAATGAGCAGTTCTTA. It encodes CASSATGHSSYNEQFL.

This clonotype was detected ten times or more. The chain couples TRBV6-5 to TRBJ1-5, with a weak D call TRBD1 (6 bases). The germline V and J ends were trimmed by 6 bases and 9 bases, with 21 bases remaining between them. Germline values: CDR1 MNHEY, CDR2 SVGAGI. This CDR3 has 15 residues. The CDR3 sequence: CASSKYRELAGPQHF. The CDR3 DNA reads as TGTGCCAGCAGCAAATACAGGGAACTGGCAGGGCCCCAGCATTTT.

The chain uses TRBV10-2 and TRBJ1-2; no reliable D call. Germline CDR1 is WSHSY and CDR2 is SAAADI. V shed 3 bases and J shed 1 base, with 6 bases lying between them. The CDR3 has 13 amino acids. The CDR3 DNA reads as TGCGCCAGCAGTGACGGGGTTAACTATGGCTACACCTTC. It codes for CASSDGVNYGYTF.

This clonotype appeared a few times. The junction and the germline gene differ at one end; a read error may be behind it. The chain has TRBV3-1 and TRBJ2-7; D is ambiguous. This CDR3 is built from 14 residues. From germline, CDR1 is LGHDT and CDR2 YNNKEL (reference sequence). The CDR3 loop is CASSQGWIKTPPLF. The CDR3 DNA reads TGTGCCAGCAGCCAAGGTTGGATCAAGACACCCCCCCTCTTC.